A selection of T cell receptor beta chains follows, all from one sample in a study of T cells in Graves' hyperthyroidism and ophthalmopathy. TCRdb re-called the multiplex PCR reads with MiXCR, one entry per CDR3 protein. Of 550,000 to 650,000 distinct CDR3 sequences detected, around 13% appear once; the ten largest clones hold over 11%. The material sequenced was blood. The receptor set was obtained from a woman aged 40 to 55 with Graves' hyperthyroidism. Both conserved end residues are trimmed from each CDR3.

j_call: TRBJ2-5; v_call: TRBV30; cdr3_aa: AWSTETQY
j_call: TRBJ1-1; v_call: TRBV5-1; cdr3_aa: ASSWAGGNTEAF
j_call: TRBJ2-1; v_call: TRBV10-2; cdr3_aa: ASGLAGKGNEQF
j_call: TRBJ2-7; v_call: TRBV7-2; cdr3_aa: ASRGALAYEQY
j_call: TRBJ2-5; v_call: TRBV7-3; cdr3_aa: ASSPRAGEGETQY
j_call: TRBJ2-7; v_call: TRBV12-3/TRBV12-4; cdr3_aa: ASFKASGTYEQY
j_call: TRBJ1-3; v_call: TRBV20-1; cdr3_aa: SARIPQAVEGSGNTIY
j_call: TRBJ2-7; v_call: TRBV20-1; cdr3_aa: SARGGSGYEQY
j_call: TRBJ1-3; v_call: TRBV6-1; cdr3_aa: ASSPLEGLVGNTIY
j_call: TRBJ1-1; v_call: TRBV6-5; cdr3_aa: ASSYSAGVNTEAF
j_call: TRBJ1-2; v_call: TRBV5-1; cdr3_aa: ASSLGDREHGYT
j_call: TRBJ2-1; v_call: TRBV4-1; cdr3_aa: ASSFWFAAGGKNEQF
j_call: TRBJ1-2; v_call: TRBV7-9; cdr3_aa: ASSSRTGNYGYT
j_call: TRBJ2-1; v_call: TRBV5-1; cdr3_aa: ASAMRTGADEQF
j_call: TRBJ2-5; v_call: TRBV2; cdr3_aa: ASRERTGGFGETQY
j_call: TRBJ2-5; v_call: TRBV28; cdr3_aa: ASTDGLLETQY
j_call: TRBJ2-7; v_call: TRBV30; cdr3_aa: ASPIGQNRAYEQY
j_call: TRBJ2-7; v_call: TRBV7-6; cdr3_aa: ASSLAPAYEQY
j_call: TRBJ1-1; v_call: TRBV19; cdr3_aa: ASSKAWNTEAS
j_call: TRBJ2-7; v_call: TRBV12-3/TRBV12-4; cdr3_aa: ASSSGQAGSYEQY
j_call: TRBJ1-1; v_call: TRBV20-1; cdr3_aa: SARSGRAEAF
j_call: TRBJ2-1; v_call: TRBV20-1; cdr3_aa: SARAGNEQF
j_call: TRBJ2-5; v_call: TRBV7-9; cdr3_aa: ASSLAGSSGRQETQY
j_call: TRBJ2-7; v_call: TRBV19; cdr3_aa: ASSVGTGSSYEQY
j_call: TRBJ1-3; v_call: TRBV27; cdr3_aa: ASRRDRDSGNTIY
j_call: TRBJ1-2; v_call: TRBV20-1; cdr3_aa: SARRDVNYGYT
j_call: TRBJ2-2; v_call: TRBV6-1; cdr3_aa: ASTPGTGRIGELF
j_call: TRBJ1-4; v_call: TRBV5-5; cdr3_aa: ASTGTDYEKLF
j_call: TRBJ2-5; v_call: TRBV20-1; cdr3_aa: SARFPGTAKETQY
j_call: TRBJ2-7; v_call: TRBV20-1; cdr3_aa: ALGQGSFEQY
j_call: TRBJ2-5; v_call: TRBV5-1; cdr3_aa: ASSLVAGVLETQY
j_call: TRBJ2-5; v_call: TRBV30; cdr3_aa: AWSGAGGGTQY